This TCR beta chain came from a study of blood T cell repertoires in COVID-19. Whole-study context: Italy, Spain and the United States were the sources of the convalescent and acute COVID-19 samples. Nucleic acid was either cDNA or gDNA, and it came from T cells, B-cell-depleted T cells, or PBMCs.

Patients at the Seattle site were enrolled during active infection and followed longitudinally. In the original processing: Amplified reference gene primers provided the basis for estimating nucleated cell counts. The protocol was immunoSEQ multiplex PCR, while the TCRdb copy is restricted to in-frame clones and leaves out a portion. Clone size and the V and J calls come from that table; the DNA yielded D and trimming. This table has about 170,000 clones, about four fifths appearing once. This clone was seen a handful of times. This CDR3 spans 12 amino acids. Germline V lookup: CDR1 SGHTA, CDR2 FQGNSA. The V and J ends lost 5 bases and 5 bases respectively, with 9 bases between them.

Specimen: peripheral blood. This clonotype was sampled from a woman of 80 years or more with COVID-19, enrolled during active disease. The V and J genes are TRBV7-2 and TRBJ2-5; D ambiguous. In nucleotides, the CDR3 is TGTGCCAGCAGCCCACTACGGGAGACCCAGTACTTC. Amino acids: CASSPLRETQYF.